The 26 T cell receptor beta chains below all came from one sample that was sequenced in a study of blood T cell repertoires in COVID-19. Here immunoSEQ multiplex PCR was the method, and the copy in TCRdb shows in-frame clones only, minus some. The sample consists of around 300,000 clones, 75% to 90% of them appearing once. Sequenced material: peripheral blood. These receptors originate from a man in his fifties or sixties with acute or convalescent COVID-19.

The J gene is TRBJ1-2, the V gene TRBV7-8; tentative D call: TRBD1 (6 bases). This CDR3 has 12 amino acids. Deletions cut 8 bases from V and 5 bases from J, with 12 bases between. CDR1 is SGHVS, CDR2 FQNEAQ, per germline. CDR3: CASSDSLYGYTF. The CDR3 region has the DNA TGTGCCAGCTCGGACAGCCTTTATGGCTACACCTTC. Drawing the rest from reference TRBV7-8 and TRBJ1-2, the complete variable domain is GAGVSQSPRYKVAKRGQDVALRCDPISGHVSLFWYQQALGQGPEFLTYFQNEAQLDKSGLPSDRFFAERPEGSVSTLKIQRTQQEDSAVYLCASSDSLYGYTFGSGTRLTVV.

This clone was seen once. The gene calls are TRBV6-6 and TRBJ2-2, with 13 nucleotides matching TRBD2. This CDR3 spans 16 amino acids. The germline gives CDR1 MNHNY, CDR2 SVGAGI (reference sequence). Unmatched junction bases numbered 1, after V lost 0 bases and J lost 6 bases. The CDR3 DNA is TGTGCCAGCAGTTACTCGACTAGCGGGGGGTCCGGGGAGCTGTTTTTT. Amino acids: CASSYSTSGGSGELFF.

J is TRBJ2-1 and V is TRBV5-4; no clear D gene. Germline V gene lookup returns CDR1 SGHNT and CDR2 YYREEE (reference sequence). The CDR3 is made up of 12 amino acids. Trimming stripped 0 bases from V and 7 bases from J, with 5 bases between. The CDR3 DNA follows: TGTGCCAGCAGCTTGGGACAAAATGAGCAGTTCTTC. It codes for CASSLGQNEQFF.

This chain uses TRBV7-9 with TRBJ2-3; 10 bases line up with TRBD2. J lost 5 bases, V lost 5 bases, and 10 bases had no gene match. Germline CDR1 is SEHNR and CDR2 is FQNEAQ (reference sequence). This CDR3 comprises 16 residues. The CDR3 spells CASSQGAGGPIDTQYF. The DNA for the CDR3 is TGTGCCAGCAGCCAGGGAGCGGGGGGGCCTATAGATACGCAGTATTTT.

This chain connects TRBV6-2 or TRBV6-3 to TRBJ2-7; D is undetermined. Trimming cost V 2 bases and J 3 bases, with 11 bases left between them. From germline, CDR1 is MNHEY and CDR2 SVGEGT. This CDR3 is built from 14 residues. The CDR3 DNA sequence: TGTGCCAGCAGTTACGGTGGCGGATACTACGAGCAGTACTTC. Amino acids: CASSYGGGYYEQYF.

The V and J genes are TRBV13 and TRBJ1-4, with D maybe TRBD1 (5 bases). CDR3 size: 14 residues. V gave up 5 bases and J gave up 7 bases, with 14 bases separating them. Per germline, CDR1 PRHDT and CDR2 FYEKMQ (reference sequence). The CDR3 region has the DNA TGTGCCAGCAGCCGCAGGGCCCAAGGTGAAAAACTGTTTTTT. Its protein is CASSRRAQGEKLFF.

The rearrangement joins TRBV6-5 to TRBJ2-3; D remains unclear. The V and J ends lost 2 bases and 2 bases respectively, with 11 bases between them. This CDR3 region has 15 residues. The germline V gene has CDR1 MNHEY and CDR2 SVGAGI. In nucleotides, the CDR3 is TGTGCCAGCAGTTACCTTGGGCCTAACACAGATACGCAGTATTTT. It codes for CASSYLGPNTDTQYF.

J is TRBJ2-4 and V is TRBV3-1 (or the pseudogene TRBV3-2); tentative D call: TRBD2 (5 bases). There are 16 residues in the CDR3. V gave up 4 bases and J gave up 0 bases, with 13 bases separating them. Looked up from germline, CDR1 is LGHDT and CDR2 is YNNKEL (reference sequence). The CDR3 bases are TGTGCCAGCAGCCGCGGGCAGACCCTAGCCAAAAACATTCAGTACTTC. It codes for CASSRGQTLAKNIQYF.

The chain has TRBV12-3 or TRBV12-4 and TRBJ2-5, with 8 positions matching TRBD1. Trimming at V came to 6 bases and at J to 4 bases, leaving 4 bases not matched to a gene. The CDR3 is made up of 13 amino acids. This CDR3 reads CASRPGGPETQYF. Here the CDR3 DNA reads TGTGCCAGCAGGCCAGGGGGCCCAGAGACCCAGTACTTC.

This clone was found many times. The chain carries TRBV9 and TRBJ2-1; D perhaps matches TRBD2 (7 bases). The CDR3 spans 16 residues. V lost 0 bases and J lost 5, with 15 bases in between. Germline V CDR1 and CDR2: SGDLS, YYNGEE. The CDR3 DNA reads as TGTGCCAGCAGCGTAGAAGGGGGGGCCAAGGACAATGAGCAGTTCTTC. Residues: CASSVEGGAKDNEQFF.

The V call is TRBV5-1, the J call TRBJ2-3, with 7 bases lining up with TRBD2. The V gene's germline CDR1 is SGHRS and CDR2 YFSETQ. Trimming removed 7 bases from V and 4 bases from J; junction bases left unmatched: 12. The CDR3 spans 15 residues. The CDR3 region is CASDPVGLQADTQYF. CDR3 sequence (DNA): TGCGCCAGCGACCCTGTGGGACTACAAGCAGATACGCAGTATTTT.

This clone appeared a single time. This chain connects TRBV2 to TRBJ1-4; D is unresolved. V was cut by 6 bases and J by 8 bases, with 16 bases left in between. The CDR3 has 14 amino acids. Per germline, CDR1 SNHLY and CDR2 FYNNEI. The CDR3 DNA reads as TGTGCCAGCAGCCCGCGGGCGGGATCAGAAAAACTGTTTTTT. This translates into CASSPRAGSEKLFF.

The CDR3 region is CASSPGQGNYGYTF. The CDR3 coding sequence is TGCGCCAGCAGCCCAGGACAGGGTAACTATGGCTACACCTTC. The chain has TRBV5-1 and TRBJ1-2, with 8 bases aligning to TRBD1. Per germline, CDR1 SGHRS and CDR2 YFSETQ. The CDR3 runs 14 residues. V lost 4 bases to trimming and J lost 1 base; unmatched junction nucleotides: 3. The entire variable domain, with the rest obtained from reference TRBV5-1 and TRBJ1-2, is as follows: KAGVTQTPRYLIKTRGQQVTLSCSPISGHRSVSWYQQTPGQGLQFLFEYFSETQRNKGNFPGRFSGRQFSNSRSEMNVSTLELGDSALYLCASSPGQGNYGYTFGSGTRLTVV.

J is TRBJ2-5 and V is TRBV29-1; tentative D call: TRBD2 (7 bases). Germline values: CDR1 SQVTM, CDR2 ANQGSEA. This CDR3 is 13 amino acids long. Trimming took off 3 bases at V and 5 bases at J, with 13 bases between the two ends. CDR3 nucleotide sequence: TGCAGCGTTGACCGTGGGGGGGCGGAGACCCAGTACTTC. The encoded protein is CSVDRGGAETQYF.

CDR3: CASSMGGSSYGYTF. CDR3 bases: TGTGCCAGTAGTATGGGGGGATCCTCGTATGGCTACACCTTC. This chain links TRBV19 with TRBJ1-2; possible D gene TRBD1, 5 bases. Germline loops: CDR1 LNHDA, CDR2 SQIVND (reference sequence). This CDR3 is 14 amino acids long. Trimming cost V 3 bases and J 5 bases, with 13 bases left between them.

The rearrangement joins TRBV10-3 to TRBJ2-7; D is undetermined. The V end lost 2 bases, the J end lost 3 bases, and 8 bases lay between the germline ends. The CDR3 is 13 residues long. Germline lookup yields CDR1 ENHRY and CDR2 SYGVKD. CDR3 DNA: TGTGCCATCAGTGAGGGCGGTGGCTACGAGCAGTACTTC. It translates to CAISEGGGYEQYF.

The V and J genes are TRBV2 and TRBJ2-1; D not certain. Trimming removed 0 bases at V and 8 bases at J, with 14 bases between. Germline CDR1 reads SNHLY; CDR2 reads FYNNEI. This CDR3 region has 15 residues. CDR3 amino acids: CASSEAQLEVYEQFF. The CDR3 DNA follows: TGTGCCAGCAGTGAAGCGCAACTCGAAGTCTATGAGCAGTTCTTC.

The chain combines TRBV2 with TRBJ1-6; D perhaps matches TRBD1 (6 bases). The germline CDR1 and CDR2 sequences are SNHLY and FYNNEI. The V gene lost 6 bases and the J gene lost 7 bases, with 16 bases spanning the gap. The CDR3 length is 15 residues. As DNA, the CDR3 is TGTGCCAGCAGGAAGGGTACAGGGAGCAATTCACCCCTCCACTTT. It translates to CASRKGTGSNSPLHF.

V and J are TRBV9 and TRBJ1-3; the D is unclear. The CDR3 loop spans 16 amino acids. Germline values: CDR1 SGDLS, CDR2 YYNGEE. Trimming took off 3 bases at V and 0 bases at J, with 13 bases between the two ends. The CDR3 protein is CASSGPPRNSGNTIYF. In nucleotides, the CDR3 is TGTGCCAGCAGCGGTCCCCCCCGTAACTCTGGAAACACCATATATTTT.

This clone was counted once. The chain employs TRBV6-5 and TRBJ2-1; TRBD2 matches 7 bases. This CDR3 has 15 amino acids. Germline V lookup: CDR1 MNHEY, CDR2 SVGAGI. V was pared by 2 bases and J by 2 bases, with 3 bases of the junction left unmatched. CDR3 DNA: TGTGCCAGCAGTTACGGCGCGGGGGCCTACAATGAGCAGTTCTTC. Residues: CASSYGAGAYNEQFF.

This clone showed up just a few times. The chain carries TRBV6-5 and TRBJ2-2; unclear D gene. V was trimmed by 5 bases and J by 4 bases, leaving 11 bases between them. Per germline, CDR1 MNHEY and CDR2 SVGAGI. CDR3 length equals 14 residues. In DNA form, the CDR3 reads TGTGCCAGCAGTCCCATGGCACGCACCGGGGAGCTGTTTTTT. It yields the protein CASSPMARTGELFF.

This rearrangement joins TRBV7-6 to TRBJ2-7, with 9 nucleotides matching TRBD1. CDR1 is SGHVS, CDR2 FNYEAQ, per germline. This CDR3 has 15 residues. Trimming at V came to 5 bases and at J to 3 bases, leaving 8 bases not matched to a gene. Here the CDR3 reads CASSRGGTGIYEQYF. DNA for the CDR3: TGTGCCAGCAGCCGCGGCGGGACAGGGATCTACGAGCAGTACTTC.

CDR3 region: CASSFPTIGETQYF. In nucleotides, the CDR3 is TGTGCCAGCAGTTTCCCGACTATCGGGGAGACCCAGTACTTC. J is TRBJ2-5 and V is TRBV6-6; D possibly corresponds to TRBD2 (5 bases). V lost 4 bases and J lost 5, with 14 bases in between. The CDR3 loop spans 14 amino acids. Per germline, CDR1 MNHNY and CDR2 SVGAGI (reference sequence).

In its sample, this clone was seen a few times. This sequence joins TRBV3-1 (or the pseudogene TRBV3-2) and TRBJ1-1; TRBD1 might be the D (6 bases). Germline V CDR1 and CDR2: LGHDT, YNNKEL (reference sequence). Trimming removed 3 bases from V and 3 bases from J, with 8 bases in between. The CDR3 spans 13 residues. CDR3 sequence (DNA): TGTGCCAGCAGCCAGCAGGGGCACACTGAAGCTTTCTTT. Amino acids: CASSQQGHTEAFF.

V gene TRBV27 combines with J gene TRBJ1-5; 10 positions match TRBD1. The germline gives CDR1 MNHEY, CDR2 SMNVEV (reference sequence). After removal of 6 bases from V and 4 bases from J, the junction contained 3 bases not matched to a gene. The CDR3 loop spans 14 amino acids. The CDR3 here is CASSRGQGNQPQHF. CDR3 bases: TGTGCCAGCAGCCGGGGACAGGGGAATCAGCCCCAGCATTTT.

The genes are TRBV4-2 and TRBJ1-5; D ambiguous. The ends were cut back, 4 bases at V and 1 base at J, with 8 bases in the middle. This CDR3 contains 14 residues. Germline loops: CDR1 LGHNA, CDR2 YNFKEQ. The CDR3 loop reads CASSRGGSNQPQHF. CDR3 bases: TGTGCCAGCAGCCGCGGAGGAAGCAATCAGCCCCAGCATTTT.